Following are 25 T cell receptor beta chains from one sample sequenced in a study of cytomegalovirus exposure and HLA in healthy donors. In the PCR, 60 Vbeta and 13 Jbeta primers were used. Measured with immunoSEQ multiplex PCR; TCRdb has only the in-frame clones, and not every one. The data hold about 150,000 clones, with 60% to 80% observed a single time. Sequences were obtained from PBMCs. These receptor sequences come from a man in his thirties or forties in good health and CMV-seropositive.

This clone was observed a few times. The junction does not match germline at one end; this may be a read error. The chain combines TRBV7-7 with TRBJ2-5; TRBD1 agrees at 8 bases. The CDR3 extends over 13 amino acids. Germline lookup yields CDR1 SSHAT and CDR2 FNYEAQ (reference sequence). CDR3 residues: CASSLGQGETQYF. CDR3 sequence (DNA): TGTGCTAGCAGCTTAGGACAGGGAGAGACCCAGTACTTC.

The chain combines TRBV21-1 with TRBJ2-7; the table's TRBD2 call for D was not verified on the DNA. TRBV21-1 is a listed pseudogene. The CDR3 spans 19 residues. The CDR3 bases are TGTGCCAGCAGCAAAAACCCGGGGCTAGCGGGAGGGCCTGACTACGAGCAGTACTTC. Translated, it gives CASSKNPGLAGGPDYEQYF.

The CDR3 loop is CASSSGTGWGSPLHF. In DNA form, the CDR3 reads TGTGCCAGCAGCTCGGGGACAGGGTGGGGATCACCCCTCCACTTT. This chain links TRBV5-6 with TRBJ1-6; 9 nucleotides line up with TRBD1. With V trimmed by 3 bases and J by 10 bases, 8 bases remained unmatched. In germline, CDR1 is SGHDT, CDR2 YYEEEE. The CDR3 consists of 15 residues.

This clone was detected a few times. The chain recombines TRBV5-6 with TRBJ1-5; D is unresolved. Trimming stripped 1 base from V and 4 bases from J, with 9 bases between. From germline, CDR1 is SGHDT and CDR2 YYEEEE. The CDR3 contains 14 residues. CDR3 loop: CASSLLGRNQPQHF. The CDR3 region has the DNA TGTGCCAGCAGCTTGCTTGGGAGAAATCAGCCCCAGCATTTT.

V gene TRBV28 combines with J gene TRBJ2-2; D possibly corresponds to TRBD1 (7 bases). V was shortened by 3 bases and J by 6 bases, with 23 bases between the two germline ends. Germline V gene lookup returns CDR1 MDHEN and CDR2 SYDVKM. CDR3 length: 18 residues. The CDR3, as DNA: TGTGCCAGCAGTTTGCGGGATTGGGCAGGGGGTGCCGCCGGGGAGCTGTTTTTT. This translates into CASSLRDWAGGAAGELFF.

The chain uses TRBV7-6 and TRBJ2-1, with 9 bases aligning to TRBD2. After removal of 4 bases from V and 11 bases from J, the junction contained 12 bases not matched to a gene. The germline V gene encodes CDR1 SGHVS and CDR2 FNYEAQ. This CDR3 spans 15 amino acids. CDR3 region: CASSSFGLASRKQFF. DNA for the CDR3: TGTGCCAGCAGCTCGTTCGGACTAGCGAGCCGCAAGCAGTTCTTC.

This chain joins TRBV5-8 and TRBJ1-5; 9 nucleotides match TRBD1. CDR1 and CDR2 from the germline V gene are SGHTS and YDEGEE. Trimming took 0 bases from V and 5 from J; bases not matched to a gene: 0. The CDR3 covers 14 residues. CDR3 sequence (DNA): TGTGCCAGCAGCTTGGGACAGGGGGATCAGCCCCAGCATTTT. Translated, it gives CASSLGQGDQPQHF.

The chain combines TRBV7-9 with TRBJ2-3; 9 bases are shared with TRBD1. With V trimmed by 5 bases and J by 3 bases, 0 bases remained unmatched. This CDR3 has 13 amino acids. Germline V gene data show CDR1 as SEHNR and CDR2 as FQNEAQ (reference sequence). The CDR3 sequence is CASSGQGTDTQYF. The DNA for the CDR3 is TGTGCCAGCAGCGGACAGGGGACAGATACGCAGTATTTT. The full variable domain, in which reference TRBV7-9 and TRBJ2-3 provide the parts outside the CDR3, is DTGVSQNPRHKITKRGQNVTFRCDPISEHNRLYWYRQTLGQGPEFLTYFQNEAQLEKSRLLSDRFSAERPKGSFSTLEIQRTEQGDSAMYLCASSGQGTDTQYFGPGTRLTVL.

The chain employs TRBV4-2 and TRBJ2-2; 11 bases fit TRBD1. Germline values: CDR1 LGHNA, CDR2 YNFKEQ. Trimming removed 3 bases from V and 5 bases from J; junction bases left unmatched: 8. This CDR3 is 17 amino acids long. The CDR3 nucleotides are TGTGCCAGCAGCCACGACTCTGGGACAGGGGGTACCGGGGAGCTGTTTTTT. Encoded protein: CASSHDSGTGGTGELFF.

Of note for this clone: One junction end does not reproduce the germline sequence, and a read error may be involved. V and J are TRBV6-5 and TRBJ2-6; weak D call: TRBD1 (5 bases). The CDR3 has 15 residues. Germline CDR1 is MNHEY and CDR2 is SVGAGI. The CDR3, as DNA: TGTGCCAGCAGTTACGTTTTTGCTGGGGCCGACGTCCTGACTTTC. This gives the protein CASSYVFAGADVLTF.

This clone was observed a handful of times. This chain uses TRBV5-1 with TRBJ2-1; 14 bases are a match to TRBD2. Germline-derived CDR1 and CDR2 are SGHRS and YFSETQ. After removal of 5 bases from V and 5 bases from J, the junction contained 3 bases not matched to a gene. This CDR3 has 15 amino acids. Here the CDR3 DNA reads TGCGCCAGCAGAACGGGACTAGCGGGAGACAATGAGCAGTTCTTC. Translation gives CASRTGLAGDNEQFF. The full variable domain, completed using reference TRBV5-1 and TRBJ2-1, is KAGVTQTPRYLIKTRGQQVTLSCSPISGHRSVSWYQQTPGQGLQFLFEYFSETQRNKGNFPGRFSGRQFSNSRSEMNVSTLELGDSALYLCASRTGLAGDNEQFFGPGTRLTVL.

As to this clone: Other DNA sequences in this specimen translate into the identical CDR3. The chain recombines TRBV7-9 with TRBJ2-7, with TRBD2 identical over 8 bases. Germline V CDR1 and CDR2: SEHNR, FQNEAQ (reference sequence). The J segment lost 4 bases and the V segment lost 5 bases, leaving 4 bases of the junction unmatched. CDR3 length equals 13 residues. The CDR3 DNA sequence: TGTGCCAGCAGCCCTCGGGGGGGATACGAGCAGTACTTC. This encodes CASSPRGGYEQYF.

The V gene is TRBV9, the J gene TRBJ2-5, with D maybe TRBD1 (6 bases). This CDR3 contains 15 residues. Germline-derived CDR1 and CDR2 are SGDLS and YYNGEE. The V end was cut by 4 bases, the J end by 2 bases, with 15 bases between. CDR3 sequence: CASSPWTASQETQYF. CDR3 sequence (DNA): TGTGCCAGCAGCCCTTGGACAGCTAGTCAAGAGACCCAGTACTTC.

The rearrangement links TRBV2 to TRBJ2-5, with TRBD2 identical over 8 bases. CDR1 and CDR2 (germline): SNHLY, FYNNEI. The CDR3 totals 13 residues. Unmatched junction bases numbered 3, after V lost 4 bases and J lost 5 bases. The CDR3: CASSAGLGETQYF. Written as DNA, the CDR3 is TGTGCCAGCAGTGCGGGACTAGGCGAGACCCAGTACTTC.

A note on this clone: Relative to the germline gene, one junction end is altered; a read error may explain this. The rearrangement uses TRBV7-9 and TRBJ1-4; D unresolved. The CDR3 consists of 14 residues. CDR1 SEHNR and CDR2 FQNEAQ come from the germline V gene (reference sequence). For the CDR3, the DNA is TGTTCCAGCAGCTTAGCAAAGTTCGGTGAAAAACTGTTTTTT. Translating gives CSSSLAKFGEKLFF. Combining the CDR3 with reference TRBV7-9 and TRBJ1-4 gives the whole variable domain DTGVSQNPRHKITKRGQNVTFRCDPISEHNRLYWYRQTLGQGPEFLTYFQNEAQLEKSRLLSDRFSAERPKGSFSTLEIQRTEQGDSAMYLCSSSLAKFGEKLFFGSGTQLSVL.

The J gene is TRBJ2-7, the V gene TRBV2; no definite D call. The CDR3 spans 13 residues. V dropped 7 bases and J dropped 0 bases, with 10 bases sitting between them. Germline V gene sequence: CDR1 SNHLY, CDR2 FYNNEI. CDR3 bases: TGTGCCAGCATCTTTACGAGCTCCTACGAGCAGTACTTC. Translating it yields CASIFTSSYEQYF.

The chain uses TRBV28 and TRBJ2-5; the D gene is possibly TRBD1 (6 bases). The CDR3 totals 14 residues. The germline gives CDR1 MDHEN, CDR2 SYDVKM. V lost 5 bases, J lost 2 bases, and 12 bases lay in between. In DNA form, the CDR3 reads TGTGCCAGCAGTAGGACAGCCAGACAAGAGACCCAGTACTTC. Protein: CASSRTARQETQYF.

The V call is TRBV4-2, the J call TRBJ2-7; the D gene is possibly TRBD2 (6 bases). The CDR3 totals 14 residues. V gave up 0 bases and J gave up 4 bases, with 10 bases separating them. Germline V gives CDR1 LGHNA, CDR2 YNFKEQ. The CDR3 DNA is TGTGCCAGCAGCCAAGACGGGCTAGCGTACGAGCAGTACTTC. It is translated as CASSQDGLAYEQYF.

This clone was seen a handful of times. This sequence joins TRBV18 and TRBJ2-7; TRBD2 agrees at 8 bases. Unmatched junction bases numbered 6, after V lost 1 base and J lost 4 bases. This CDR3 contains 15 residues. Germline assignment: CDR1 KGHSH and CDR2 LQKENI. DNA of the CDR3: TGTGCCAGCTCACCACTTCCGGGAGGGGGATACGAGCAGTACTTC. Translating gives CASSPLPGGGYEQYF.

The V and J genes are TRBV1 and TRBJ2-5; TRBD2, as called in the table, went unchecked against the DNA. TRBV1 is annotated as a pseudogene. The CDR3 is 20 amino acids. As DNA, the CDR3 is TGCACCAGCAGCCAAGAAAATCCACCTCGGGGCCAGGCGGGGGAAGAGACCCAGTACTTC. It encodes CTSSQENPPRGQAGEETQYF.

The chain has TRBV5-1 and TRBJ2-7, with D perhaps TRBD2 (6 bases). CDR1 and CDR2 from the germline V gene are SGHRS and YFSETQ. The CDR3 loop spans 15 amino acids. Trimming cost V 2 bases and J 2 bases, with 14 bases left between them. CDR3 in DNA: TGCGCCAGCAGCTTTGGACGCGGGGTTCCCTACGAGCAGTACTTC. The encoded protein is CASSFGRGVPYEQYF.

The rearrangement joins TRBV29-1 to TRBJ2-3; D remains unclear. The V gene's germline CDR1 is SQVTM and CDR2 ANQGSEA. V dropped 6 bases and J dropped 5 bases, with 15 bases sitting between them. This CDR3 contains 13 residues. The CDR3 spells CSVGGVERDTQYF. In DNA form, the CDR3 reads TGCAGCGTAGGCGGAGTTGAGAGAGATACGCAGTATTTT.

This chain uses TRBV5-1 with TRBJ2-1, with 7 positions matching TRBD2. Germline CDR1 and CDR2: SGHRS and YFSETQ. Losses at the gene ends were 4 bases for V and 3 bases for J; bases not matched to a gene: 16. The CDR3 runs 18 residues. The chain's CDR3 is CASSTNPTAASGYNEQFF. The CDR3 coding sequence is TGCGCCAGCAGCACGAATCCCACGGCGGCTAGCGGCTACAATGAGCAGTTCTTC.

The rearrangement joins TRBV6-1 to TRBJ2-6; D is uncertain. The V gene's germline CDR1 is MNHNS and CDR2 SASEGT. This CDR3 region has 19 residues. V was clipped by 2 bases and J by 1 base, with 18 bases between them. CDR3 coding DNA: TGTGCCAGCAGTGAAAGGAGTCCCACCTCACCTTCTGGGGCCAACGTCCTGACTTTC. Its translation is CASSERSPTSPSGANVLTF.

The rearrangement joins TRBV6-6 to TRBJ2-7; D might be TRBD2 (5 bases). Germline-derived CDR1 and CDR2 are MNHNY and SVGAGI (reference sequence). The CDR3 is made up of 11 amino acids. Deletions cut 6 bases from V and 4 bases from J, with 7 bases between. CDR3 bases: TGTGCCAGCAGCGGAGGTTACGAGCAGTACTTC. It translates to CASSGGYEQYF.